This T cell receptor (beta chain) was observed in a study of blood T cell repertoires in COVID-19. At the level of the study: T cells, B-cell-depleted T cells, or PBMCs provided the cDNA or gDNA that served as material.

V lost 4 bases to trimming and J lost 4 bases; unmatched junction nucleotides: 2. CDR1 and CDR2 (germline): ENHRY, SYGVKD. The CDR3 is made up of 15 amino acids. One Seattle source followed patients from active infection through their disease course. This table comes from immunoSEQ multiplex PCR, and its TCRdb copy is limited to in-frame clones, with some not included. The data contain about 38,000 clones, approximately 69% of them singletons. V is TRBV10-3 and J is TRBJ1-5, with TRBD1 matching over 12 bases. This TCR came from a man in his 70s with COVID-19, enrolled during active disease. The sequencing sample was made of peripheral blood. Written as DNA, the CDR3 is TGTGCCATCAGTGGGGACAGGGGGCAGAATCAGCCCCAGCATTTT. It specifies CAISGDRGQNQPQHF.